This TCR beta chain was sequenced for a study of T cell responses to AZD1222 COVID-19 vaccine. Study-level information: Analyses pooled second doses at about 4 or about 12 weeks. Findings and caveats of the study: In a largely white British group with more females than males, clonal diversity was possibly underestimated. Dominant CD4 TCR responses targeted spike regions 160-218 and 743-854.

Germline V gene lookup returns CDR1 SNHLY and CDR2 FYNNEI. This CDR3 spans 15 amino acids. Trimming took 8 bases from V and 0 from J; bases not matched to a gene: 8. Some clones are missing from TCRdb's copy, which holds only in-frame ones; the method was immunoSEQ multiplex PCR. The table records 110,000 to 150,000 clones, 75% to 90% of them present only once. Notes on this clone: Its matching antigen is unknown.

This specimen was peripheral blood, taken on day 0 of AZD1222 vaccination. The TCR was taken from an adult in good health. The V call is TRBV2, the J call TRBJ2-3; 7 positions agree with TRBD1. CDR3: CASSEGRGSTDTQYF. The CDR3 nucleotides are TGTGCCAGCTCCGAGGGCAGGGGGAGCACAGATACGCAGTATTTT.